This T cell receptor beta chain was retrieved from a study of shared clonotypes between healthy human individuals. Original processing notes: ImmunoSEQ output held junction-only sequences without quality scores, so filtering differed. Profiled with immunoSEQ multiplex PCR; TCRdb holds only in-frame clones, not every one. For V, J and clone size, that table is used; D and trimming come from the DNA. The data hold about 1 million clones, with around 74% observed a single time. V was clipped by 3 bases and J by 3 bases, with 8 bases between them. Germline CDR1 reads SGHTA; CDR2 reads FQGNSA. The CDR3 runs to 13 residues. As for this clone: What it binds is unknown. Different DNA sequences within this sample yield the same CDR3.

Regarding the study as a whole: Generation probability values for non-shared clonotypes were lower than those for clonotypes shared by all four donors.

The source of this sequence is a man between 18 and 35 years old in good health. The rearrangement joins TRBV7-2 to TRBJ2-5; D may match TRBD1 or TRBD2 (5 bases each). Material for sequencing was memory CD4+ T cells sorted from blood. Noted subset: CD45RA-negative fraction. CDR3 amino acids: CASSLGVKETQYF. Here the CDR3 DNA reads TGTGCCAGCAGCTTGGGGGTTAAAGAGACCCAGTACTTC.